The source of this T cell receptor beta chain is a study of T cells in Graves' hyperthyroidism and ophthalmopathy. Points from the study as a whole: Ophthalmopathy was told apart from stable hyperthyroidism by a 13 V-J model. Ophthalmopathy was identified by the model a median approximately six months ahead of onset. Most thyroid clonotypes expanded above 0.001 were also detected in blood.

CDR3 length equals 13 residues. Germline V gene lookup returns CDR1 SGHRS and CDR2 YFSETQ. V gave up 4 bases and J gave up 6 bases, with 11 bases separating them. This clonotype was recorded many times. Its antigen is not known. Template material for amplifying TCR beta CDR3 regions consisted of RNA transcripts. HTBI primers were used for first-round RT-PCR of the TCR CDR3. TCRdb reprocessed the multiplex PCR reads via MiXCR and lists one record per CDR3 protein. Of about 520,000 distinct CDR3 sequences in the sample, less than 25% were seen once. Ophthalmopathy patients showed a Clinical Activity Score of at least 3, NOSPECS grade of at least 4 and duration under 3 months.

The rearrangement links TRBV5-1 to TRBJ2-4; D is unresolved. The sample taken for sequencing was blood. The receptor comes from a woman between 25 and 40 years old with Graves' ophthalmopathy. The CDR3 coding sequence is TGCGCCAGCAGCACACCGGGTGGAAACATTCAGTACTTC. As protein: CASSTPGGNIQYF.